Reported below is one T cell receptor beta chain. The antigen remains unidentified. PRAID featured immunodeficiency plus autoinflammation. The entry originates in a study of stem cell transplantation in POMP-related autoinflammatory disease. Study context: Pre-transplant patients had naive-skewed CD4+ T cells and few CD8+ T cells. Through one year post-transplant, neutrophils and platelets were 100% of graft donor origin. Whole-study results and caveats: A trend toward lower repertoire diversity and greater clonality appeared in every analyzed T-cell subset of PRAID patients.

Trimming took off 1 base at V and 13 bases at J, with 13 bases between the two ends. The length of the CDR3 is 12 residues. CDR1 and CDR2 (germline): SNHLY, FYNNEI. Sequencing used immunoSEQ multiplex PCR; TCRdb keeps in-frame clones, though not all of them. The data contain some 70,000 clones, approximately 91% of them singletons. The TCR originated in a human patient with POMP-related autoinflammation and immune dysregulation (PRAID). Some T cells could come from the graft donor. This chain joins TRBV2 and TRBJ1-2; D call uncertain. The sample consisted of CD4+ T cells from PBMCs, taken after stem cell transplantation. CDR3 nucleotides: TGTGCCAGCAGTGAAGGGCGATATAGTGGCACCTTC. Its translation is CASSEGRYSGTF.